Below are 18 T cell receptor beta chains sequenced from a single sample in a study of T cell changes during pregnancy in multiple sclerosis. Measured with immunoSEQ multiplex PCR; TCRdb has only the in-frame clones, and not every one. Among about 64,000 clones listed, 90% to 97% were seen once. Sequencing used CD8+ T cells from peripheral blood mononuclear cells, obtained after pregnancy. These receptors all come from a female donor with multiple sclerosis, enrolled in a pregnancy study.

The gene calls are TRBV7-8 and TRBJ1-5; D might be TRBD1 (5 bases). Per the germline V gene, CDR1 is SGHVS and CDR2 is FQNEAQ. With 0 bases removed from V and 4 bases from J, the gap between germline ends came to 16 bases. This CDR3 has 17 amino acids. The CDR3 DNA reads as TGTGCCAGCAGCTTAGCCTTGGGAACAGGCATAAATCAGCCCCAGCATTTT. Translation gives CASSLALGTGINQPQHF.

The chain joins TRBV6-5 to TRBJ2-3, with D maybe TRBD1 (7 bases). CDR3 length equals 16 residues. The germline V gene has CDR1 MNHEY and CDR2 SVGAGI. V was trimmed by 1 base and J by 1 base, leaving 12 bases between them. CDR3 sequence (DNA): TGTGCCAGCAGTTACTACGCCAGGGGGGGCACAGATACGCAGTATTTT. It codes for CASSYYARGGTDTQYF.

V gene TRBV5-1 combines with J gene TRBJ2-5, with TRBD1 matching over 9 bases. This CDR3 spans 14 amino acids. CDR1 is SGHRS and CDR2 is YFSETQ in the germline V gene. V shed 2 bases, J shed 5 bases, and the junction held 4 bases outside the gene matches. The CDR3 DNA sequence: TGCGCCAGCAGCTTACAGGGGGCGCAGGAGACCCAGTACTTC. It yields the protein CASSLQGAQETQYF.

The chain combines TRBV28 with TRBJ1-5; D call uncertain. This CDR3 comprises 17 residues. Trimming took 3 bases from V and 0 from J, leaving 15 bases between them. Germline loops: CDR1 MDHEN, CDR2 SYDVKM. CDR3 region: CASSFPRQVYSNQPQHF. CDR3 coding DNA: TGTGCCAGCAGTTTCCCGCGCCAGGTCTATAGCAATCAGCCCCAGCATTTT.

This chain uses TRBV19 with TRBJ2-1; 9 bases match TRBD2. The trim removed 4 bases at V and 4 bases at J, leaving 8 bases unmatched. The CDR3 runs to 16 residues. Germline loops: CDR1 LNHDA, CDR2 SQIVND (reference sequence). Here the CDR3 DNA reads TGTGCCAGTAGTACAGGCCAGGGACTAGCTTACAATGAGCAGTTCTTC. Its translation: CASSTGQGLAYNEQFF.

This clone has a single count. The chain has TRBV5-6 and TRBJ2-5, with TRBD2 matching 9 bases. The assigned J gene may be wrong: the sequence end matches TRBJ2-7 better. CDR1 and CDR2 (germline): SGHDT, YYEEEE. This CDR3 comprises 15 residues. The CDR3 nucleotides are TGTGCCAGCAGCCCGACTAGCGGAGCCACCTACGAGCAGTACTTC. Translating it yields CASSPTSGATYEQYF.

V and J are TRBV5-6 and TRBJ2-1; D is possibly TRBD1 (6 bases). Germline CDR1 SGHDT, CDR2 YYEEEE. V lost 0 bases and J 2 bases, leaving 18 bases between the germline ends. CDR3 length equals 18 residues. The CDR3 nucleotides read TGTGCCAGCAGCTTGGCGCTGGACAGCTCGATAACCTACAATGAGCAGTTCTTC. This sequence encodes CASSLALDSSITYNEQFF.

The chain carries TRBV27 and TRBJ2-3; TRBD2 aligns across 14 bases. V dropped 3 bases and J dropped 2; count of bases not matched to a gene: 10. Germline V gene data show CDR1 as MNHEY and CDR2 as SMNVEV (reference sequence). The CDR3 is 19 amino acids. The CDR3 protein is CASSLIQTSGRATTDTQYF. The CDR3 nucleotides are TGTGCCAGCAGTTTGATTCAGACTAGCGGGAGGGCCACCACAGATACGCAGTATTTT.

This sequence joins TRBV27 and TRBJ2-3; TRBD2 matches 10 bases. The CDR3 has 14 residues. The ends lost 3 bases at V and 6 bases at J; junction bases unmatched: 3. Germline loops: CDR1 MNHEY, CDR2 SMNVEV (reference sequence). The CDR3 loop is CASSFQRGGDTQYF. CDR3 coding DNA: TGTGCCAGCAGTTTCCAGCGGGGGGGGGATACGCAGTATTTT.

In the case of this clone: At one of its ends the junction is not consistent with the germline gene, which may arise from a read error. The chain joins TRBV7-7 to TRBJ2-3, with 10 bases fitting TRBD2. CDR3 size: 16 residues. Germline-derived CDR1 and CDR2 are SSHAT and FNYEAQ (reference sequence). CDR3 region: CASSLALAGASDTQYF. The DNA of the CDR3 is TGTGCTAGCAGCTTAGCGCTAGCGGGAGCATCAGATACGCAGTATTTT.

The V call is TRBV27, the J call TRBJ2-4; 9 bases map to TRBD2. The J segment lost 4 bases and the V segment lost 3 bases, leaving 4 bases of the junction unmatched. There are 15 residues in the CDR3. Germline CDR1 reads MNHEY; CDR2 reads SMNVEV (reference sequence). The CDR3 DNA reads as TGTGCCAGCAGTTTGAGACTAGCGGCGAAAAACATTCAGTACTTC. Translating gives CASSLRLAAKNIQYF.

The chain employs TRBV7-6 and TRBJ2-7; D remains unclear. Trimming removed 5 bases at V and 4 bases at J, with 12 bases between. The germline V gene encodes CDR1 SGHVS and CDR2 FNYEAQ. The CDR3 loop spans 13 amino acids. CDR3 coding DNA: TGTGCCAGCAGCCCTAGTGAGAGTTACGAGCAGTACTTC. Encoded protein: CASSPSESYEQYF.

V usage is TRBV27 and J usage is TRBJ1-2, with 9 bases identical to TRBD1. CDR1 and CDR2 (germline): MNHEY, SMNVEV (reference sequence). The CDR3 runs to 12 residues. V was pared by 7 bases and J by 8 bases, with 5 bases of the junction left unmatched. In DNA, the CDR3 is TGTGCCAGCAAAACAGGGGGCGCGGGCTACACCTTC. This encodes CASKTGGAGYTF.

The V gene is TRBV7-9, the J gene TRBJ2-1, with D unclear. Deletions cut 5 bases from V and 4 bases from J, with 15 bases between. The CDR3 runs to 15 residues. The germline CDR1 and CDR2 sequences are SEHNR and FQNEAQ (reference sequence). This chain's CDR3 is CASSPPSRVYNEQFF. DNA for the CDR3: TGTGCCAGCAGCCCCCCTTCTCGGGTTTACAATGAGCAGTTCTTC.

The chain recombines TRBV14 with TRBJ1-4; D not certain. The CDR3 loop spans 14 amino acids. Germline V gene sequence: CDR1 SGHDN, CDR2 FVKESK. V lost 3 bases and J lost 2, with 7 bases in between. This chain's CDR3 is CASSQALTNEKLFF. The CDR3 DNA follows: TGTGCCAGCAGCCAGGCCTTGACTAATGAAAAACTGTTTTTT.

This rearrangement joins TRBV4-3 to TRBJ2-7; D unresolved. V gave up 0 bases and J gave up 0 bases, with 9 bases separating them. CDR1 is LGHNA and CDR2 is YSLEER in the germline V gene. The CDR3 consists of 15 residues. CDR3 protein: CASSQDLGDSYEQYF. For the CDR3, the DNA is TGCGCCAGCAGCCAAGATCTAGGTGACTCCTACGAGCAGTACTTC.

This chain connects TRBV5-1 to TRBJ1-1; possible D gene TRBD1, 6 bases. Germline lookup yields CDR1 SGHRS and CDR2 YFSETQ. V dropped 4 bases and J dropped 3 bases, with 22 bases sitting between them. The CDR3 contains 17 residues. In DNA form, the CDR3 reads TGCGCCAGCAGCGCCCGACAGGCTTCCAAATTAGACACTGAAGCTTTCTTT. Protein: CASSARQASKLDTEAFF. The full variable domain, rest sourced from reference TRBV5-1 and TRBJ1-1, is KAGVTQTPRYLIKTRGQQVTLSCSPISGHRSVSWYQQTPGQGLQFLFEYFSETQRNKGNFPGRFSGRQFSNSRSEMNVSTLELGDSALYLCASSARQASKLDTEAFFGQGTRLTVV.

This chain joins TRBV2 and TRBJ2-1, with a tentative D call TRBD1 (6 bases). The V gene's germline CDR1 is SNHLY and CDR2 FYNNEI. Trimming took off 3 bases at V and 8 bases at J, with 23 bases between the two ends. The CDR3 contains 17 residues. CDR3 nucleotides: TGTGCCAGCAGTGATGGGGTCACAGGGTCCTTAGGGCATGAGCAGTTCTTC. It encodes CASSDGVTGSLGHEQFF.